The 4 T cell receptor beta chains given below trace back to one sample, sequenced in a study of shared clonotypes between healthy human individuals. TCRdb's table, derived via immunoSEQ multiplex PCR, lists solely in-frame clones and lacks some. The data contain roughly 2 million clones, 90% to 95% of them singletons. Sequenced: naive CD4+ T cells sorted from blood. Subset in this sample: CD45RA+ positively selected. The receptors come from a man aged 18 to 30 in good health.

The chain combines TRBV11-2 with TRBJ2-5; D possibly uses TRBD1 or TRBD2 (6 bases each). Germline V gene lookup returns CDR1 SGHAT and CDR2 FQNNGV. V lost 1 base and J 1 base, leaving 10 bases between the germline ends. This CDR3 has 15 amino acids. The CDR3 loop reads CASSLGPGAQETQYF. The CDR3 coding sequence is TGTGCCAGCAGCTTAGGGCCGGGGGCCCAAGAGACCCAGTACTTC.

The rearrangement links TRBV23-1 to TRBJ1-6, with D possibly TRBD1 on 5 matching bases. TRBV23-1 is known as an ORF, though its function is uncertain. The CDR3 has 18 amino acids. V lost 7 bases to trimming and J lost 0 bases, with 19 bases between them. CDR3 coding DNA: TGCGCCAGCACTCCGACAAGGGGTCTGGGCTCCTATAATTCACCCCTCCACTTT. Its translation is CASTPTRGLGSYNSPLHF.

The genes are TRBV9 and TRBJ2-5; no firm D call. V was trimmed by 0 bases and J by 4 bases, leaving 13 bases between them. The CDR3 covers 15 residues. Germline loops: CDR1 SGDLS, CDR2 YYNGEE. The CDR3: CASSVASKGPETQYF. The CDR3 DNA reads as TGTGCCAGCAGCGTAGCCTCCAAGGGCCCAGAGACCCAGTACTTC.

The V gene is TRBV5-5, the J gene TRBJ1-6, with 7 bases identical to TRBD1. Losses at the gene ends were 4 bases for V and 3 bases for J; bases not matched to a gene: 16. Germline V gene sequence: CDR1 SGHKS, CDR2 YYEKEE (reference sequence). The CDR3 loop spans 19 amino acids. In nucleotides, the CDR3 is TGTGCCAGCAGCACCGGACAGGACCCAGGGGGACTCTATAATTCACCCCTCCACTTT. Residues: CASSTGQDPGGLYNSPLHF.